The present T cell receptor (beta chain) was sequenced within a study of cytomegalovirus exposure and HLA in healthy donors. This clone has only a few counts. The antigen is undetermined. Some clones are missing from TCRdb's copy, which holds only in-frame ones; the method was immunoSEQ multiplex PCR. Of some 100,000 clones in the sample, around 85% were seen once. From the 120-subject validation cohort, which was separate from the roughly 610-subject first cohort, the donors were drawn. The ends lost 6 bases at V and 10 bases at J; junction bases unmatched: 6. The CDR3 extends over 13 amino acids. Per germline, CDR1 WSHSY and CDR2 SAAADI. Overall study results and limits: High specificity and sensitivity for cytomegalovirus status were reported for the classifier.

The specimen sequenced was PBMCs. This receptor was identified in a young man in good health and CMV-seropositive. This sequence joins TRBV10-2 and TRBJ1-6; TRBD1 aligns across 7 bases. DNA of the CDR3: TGCGCCAGCAGGGGGGACAGACAATCACCCCTCCACTTT. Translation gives CASRGDRQSPLHF.